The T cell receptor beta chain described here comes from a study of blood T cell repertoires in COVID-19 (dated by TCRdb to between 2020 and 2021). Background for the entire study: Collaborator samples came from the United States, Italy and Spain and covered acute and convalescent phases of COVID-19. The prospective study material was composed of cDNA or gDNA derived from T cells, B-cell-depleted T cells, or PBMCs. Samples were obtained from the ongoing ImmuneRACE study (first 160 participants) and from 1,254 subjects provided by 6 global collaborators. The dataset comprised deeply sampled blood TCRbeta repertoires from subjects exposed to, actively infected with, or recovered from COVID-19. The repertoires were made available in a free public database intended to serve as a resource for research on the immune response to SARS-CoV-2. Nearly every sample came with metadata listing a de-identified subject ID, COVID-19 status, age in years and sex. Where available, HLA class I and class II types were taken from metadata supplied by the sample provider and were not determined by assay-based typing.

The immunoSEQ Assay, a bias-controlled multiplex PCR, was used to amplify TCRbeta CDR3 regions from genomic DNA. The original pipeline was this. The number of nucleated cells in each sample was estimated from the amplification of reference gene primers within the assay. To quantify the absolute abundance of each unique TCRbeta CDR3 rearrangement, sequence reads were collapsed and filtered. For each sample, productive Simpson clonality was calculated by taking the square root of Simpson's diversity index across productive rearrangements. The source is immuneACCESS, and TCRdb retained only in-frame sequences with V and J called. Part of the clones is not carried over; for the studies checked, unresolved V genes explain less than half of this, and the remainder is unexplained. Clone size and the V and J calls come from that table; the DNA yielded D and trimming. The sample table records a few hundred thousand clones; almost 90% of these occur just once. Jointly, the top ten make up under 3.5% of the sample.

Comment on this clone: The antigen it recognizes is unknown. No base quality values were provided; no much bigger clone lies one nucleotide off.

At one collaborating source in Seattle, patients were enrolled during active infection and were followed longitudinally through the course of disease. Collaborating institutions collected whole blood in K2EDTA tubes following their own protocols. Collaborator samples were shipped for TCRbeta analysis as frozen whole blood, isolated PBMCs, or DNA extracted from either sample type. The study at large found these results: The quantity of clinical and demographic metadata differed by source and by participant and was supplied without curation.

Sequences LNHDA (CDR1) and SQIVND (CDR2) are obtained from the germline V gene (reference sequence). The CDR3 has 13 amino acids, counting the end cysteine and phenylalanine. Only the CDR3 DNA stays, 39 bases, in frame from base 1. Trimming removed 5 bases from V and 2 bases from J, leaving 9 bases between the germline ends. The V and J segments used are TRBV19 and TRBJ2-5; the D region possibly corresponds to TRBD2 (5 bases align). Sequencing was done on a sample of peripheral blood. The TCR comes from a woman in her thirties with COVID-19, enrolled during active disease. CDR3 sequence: CASSPWEQETQYF. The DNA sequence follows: TGTGCCAGTAGTCCCTGGGAGCAAGAGACCCAGTACTTC.